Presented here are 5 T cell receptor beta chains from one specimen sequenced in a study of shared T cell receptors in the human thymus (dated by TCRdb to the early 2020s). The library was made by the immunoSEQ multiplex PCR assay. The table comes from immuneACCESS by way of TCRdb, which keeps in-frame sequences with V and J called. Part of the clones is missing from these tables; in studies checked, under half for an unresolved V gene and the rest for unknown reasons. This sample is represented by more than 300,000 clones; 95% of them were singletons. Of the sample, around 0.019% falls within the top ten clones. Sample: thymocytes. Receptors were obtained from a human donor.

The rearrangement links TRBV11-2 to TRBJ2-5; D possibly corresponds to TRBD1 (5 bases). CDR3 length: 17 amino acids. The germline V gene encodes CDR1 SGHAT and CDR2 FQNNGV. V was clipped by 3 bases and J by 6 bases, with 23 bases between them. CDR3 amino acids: CASSLGLPWDPPKTQYF. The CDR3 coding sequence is TGTGCCAGCAGCTTGGGGCTACCGTGGGATCCCCCCAAGACCCAGTACTTC.

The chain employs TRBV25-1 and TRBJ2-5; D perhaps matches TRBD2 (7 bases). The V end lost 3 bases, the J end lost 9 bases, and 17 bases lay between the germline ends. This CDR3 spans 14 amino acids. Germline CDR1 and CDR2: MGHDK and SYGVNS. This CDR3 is CASSEERGRGAQYF. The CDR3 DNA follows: TGTGCCAGCAGTGAGGAGCGGGGTAGGGGGGCCCAGTACTTC.

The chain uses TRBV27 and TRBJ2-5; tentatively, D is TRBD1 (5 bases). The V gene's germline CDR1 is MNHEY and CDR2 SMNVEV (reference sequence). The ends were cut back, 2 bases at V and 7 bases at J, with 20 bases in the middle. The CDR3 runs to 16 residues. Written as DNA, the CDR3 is TGTGCCAGCAGTTTAAGCCCCCCCCAGGGTTTAGGGACCCAGTACTTC. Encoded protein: CASSLSPPQGLGTQYF.

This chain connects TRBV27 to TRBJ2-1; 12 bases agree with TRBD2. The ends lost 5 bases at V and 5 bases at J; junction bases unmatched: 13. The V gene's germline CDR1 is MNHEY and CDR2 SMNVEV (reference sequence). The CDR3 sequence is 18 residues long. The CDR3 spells CASSPRPSGRARDNEQFF. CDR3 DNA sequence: TGTGCCAGCAGTCCCCGGCCTAGCGGGAGGGCCAGGGACAATGAGCAGTTCTTC.

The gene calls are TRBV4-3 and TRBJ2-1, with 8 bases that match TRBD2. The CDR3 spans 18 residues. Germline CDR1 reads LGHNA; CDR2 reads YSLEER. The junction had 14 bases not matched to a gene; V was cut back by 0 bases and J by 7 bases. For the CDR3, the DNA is TGCGCCAGCAGCCAAGATTTGTTGACGGGAGGGCCAACGAATGAGCAGTTCTTC. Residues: CASSQDLLTGGPTNEQFF.